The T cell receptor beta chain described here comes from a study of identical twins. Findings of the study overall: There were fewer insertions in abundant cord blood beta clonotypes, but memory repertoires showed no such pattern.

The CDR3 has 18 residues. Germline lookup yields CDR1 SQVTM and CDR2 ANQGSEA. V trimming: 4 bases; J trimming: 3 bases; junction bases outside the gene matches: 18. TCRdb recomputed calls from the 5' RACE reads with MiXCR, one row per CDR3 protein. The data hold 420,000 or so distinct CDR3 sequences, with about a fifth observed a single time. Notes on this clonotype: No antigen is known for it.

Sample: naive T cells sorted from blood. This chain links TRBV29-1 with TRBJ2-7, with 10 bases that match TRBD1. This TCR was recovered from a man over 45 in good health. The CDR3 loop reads CSVVGLRGQGSPNYEQYF. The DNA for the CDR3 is TGCAGCGTTGTGGGGCTTCGGGGACAGGGGTCGCCGAACTACGAGCAGTACTTC.